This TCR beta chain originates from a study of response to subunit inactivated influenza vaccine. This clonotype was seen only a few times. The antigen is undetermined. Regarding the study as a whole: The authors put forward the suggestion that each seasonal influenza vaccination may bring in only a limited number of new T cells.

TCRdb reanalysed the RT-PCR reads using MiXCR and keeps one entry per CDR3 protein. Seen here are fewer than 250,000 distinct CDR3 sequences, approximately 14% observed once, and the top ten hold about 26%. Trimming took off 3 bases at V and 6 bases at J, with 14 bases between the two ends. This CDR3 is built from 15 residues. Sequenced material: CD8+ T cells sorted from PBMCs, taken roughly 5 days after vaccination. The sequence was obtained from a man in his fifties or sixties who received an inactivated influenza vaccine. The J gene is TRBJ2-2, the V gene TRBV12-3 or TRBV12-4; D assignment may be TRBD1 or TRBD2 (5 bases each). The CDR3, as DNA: TGTGCCAGCAGTTTGTGGGGGTCCTTTGCCGGGGAGCTGTTTTTT. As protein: CASSLWGSFAGELFF.